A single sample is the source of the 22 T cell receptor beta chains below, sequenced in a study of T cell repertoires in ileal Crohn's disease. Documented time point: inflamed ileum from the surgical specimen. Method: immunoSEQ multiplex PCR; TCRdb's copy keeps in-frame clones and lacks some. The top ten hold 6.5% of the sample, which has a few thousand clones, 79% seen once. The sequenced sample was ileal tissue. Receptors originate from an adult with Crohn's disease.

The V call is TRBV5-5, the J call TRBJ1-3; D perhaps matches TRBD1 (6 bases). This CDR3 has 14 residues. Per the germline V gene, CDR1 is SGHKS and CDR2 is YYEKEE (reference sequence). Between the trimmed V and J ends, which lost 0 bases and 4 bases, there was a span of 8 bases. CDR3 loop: CASSLAGVGNTIYF. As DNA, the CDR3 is TGTGCCAGCAGCTTGGCAGGGGTAGGAAACACCATATATTTT.

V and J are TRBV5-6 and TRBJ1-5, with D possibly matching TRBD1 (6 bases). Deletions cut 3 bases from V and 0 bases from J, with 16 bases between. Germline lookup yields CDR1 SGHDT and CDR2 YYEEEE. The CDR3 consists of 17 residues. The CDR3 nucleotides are TGTGCCAGCAGCTGGGGGGCAGGGAACCTTAGCAATCAGCCCCAGCATTTT. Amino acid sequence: CASSWGAGNLSNQPQHF.

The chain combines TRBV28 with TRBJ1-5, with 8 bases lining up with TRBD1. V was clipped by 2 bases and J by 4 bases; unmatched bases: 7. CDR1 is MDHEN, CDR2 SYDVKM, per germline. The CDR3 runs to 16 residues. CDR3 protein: CASSLVQGAPNQPQHF. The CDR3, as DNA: TGTGCCAGCAGTTTAGTTCAGGGGGCTCCTAATCAGCCCCAGCATTTT.

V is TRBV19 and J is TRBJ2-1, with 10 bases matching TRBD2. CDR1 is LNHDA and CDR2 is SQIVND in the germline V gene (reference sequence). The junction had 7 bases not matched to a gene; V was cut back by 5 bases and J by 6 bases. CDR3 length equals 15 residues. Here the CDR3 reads CASSRAGGPRNEQFF. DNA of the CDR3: TGTGCCAGTAGTCGAGCGGGAGGGCCCCGCAATGAGCAGTTCTTC.

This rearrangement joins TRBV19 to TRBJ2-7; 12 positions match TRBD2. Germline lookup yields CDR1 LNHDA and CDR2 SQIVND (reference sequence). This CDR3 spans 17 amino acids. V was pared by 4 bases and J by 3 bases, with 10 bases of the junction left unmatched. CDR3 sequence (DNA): TGTGCCAGTAGTAGGACTAGCGGGATTGTAGGGATCTACGAGCAGTACTTC. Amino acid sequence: CASSRTSGIVGIYEQYF.

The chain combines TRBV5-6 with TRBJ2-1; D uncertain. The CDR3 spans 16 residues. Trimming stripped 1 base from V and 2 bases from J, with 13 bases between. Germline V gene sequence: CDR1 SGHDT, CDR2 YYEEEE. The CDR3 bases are TGTGCCAGCAGCTTGTTGGGCCAAAGGACCTACAATGAGCAGTTCTTC. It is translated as CASSLLGQRTYNEQFF.

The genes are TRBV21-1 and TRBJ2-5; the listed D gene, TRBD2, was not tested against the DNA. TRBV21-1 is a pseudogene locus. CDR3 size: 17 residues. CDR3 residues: CASSKSPLQRERGTQYF. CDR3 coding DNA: TGTGCCAGCAGCAAATCCCCGCTTCAGAGGGAGAGAGGGACCCAGTACTTC.

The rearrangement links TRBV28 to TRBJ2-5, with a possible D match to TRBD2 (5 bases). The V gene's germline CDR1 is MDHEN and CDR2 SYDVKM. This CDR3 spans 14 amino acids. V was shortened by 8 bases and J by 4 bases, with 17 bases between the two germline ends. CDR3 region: CASGEPGLRETQYF. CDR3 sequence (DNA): TGTGCCAGCGGCGAGCCGGGGTTGAGAGAGACCCAGTACTTC.

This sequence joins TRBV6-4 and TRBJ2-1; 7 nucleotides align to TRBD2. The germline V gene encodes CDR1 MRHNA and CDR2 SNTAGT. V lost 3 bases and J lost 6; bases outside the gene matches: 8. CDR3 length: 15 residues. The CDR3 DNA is TGTGCCAGCAGTGAAGGAAGCGGGATGCCCAATGAGCAGTTCTTC. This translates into CASSEGSGMPNEQFF.

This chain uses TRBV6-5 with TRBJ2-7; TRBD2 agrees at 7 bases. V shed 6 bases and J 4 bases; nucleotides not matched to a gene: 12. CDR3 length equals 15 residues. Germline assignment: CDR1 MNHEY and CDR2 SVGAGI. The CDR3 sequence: CASSSLSGKAYEQYF. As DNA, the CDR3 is TGTGCCAGCAGCTCTCTCAGCGGGAAGGCTTACGAGCAGTACTTC.

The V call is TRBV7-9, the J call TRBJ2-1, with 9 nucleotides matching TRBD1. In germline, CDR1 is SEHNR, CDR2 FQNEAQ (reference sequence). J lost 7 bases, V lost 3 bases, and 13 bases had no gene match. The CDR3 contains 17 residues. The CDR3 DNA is TGTGCCAGCAGCTTCAAAACGGACAGGGGAAGGGAAAATGAGCAGTTCTTC. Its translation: CASSFKTDRGRENEQFF. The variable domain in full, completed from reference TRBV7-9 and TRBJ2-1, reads DTGVSQNPRHKITKRGQNVTFRCDPISEHNRLYWYRQTLGQGPEFLTYFQNEAQLEKSRLLSDRFSAERPKGSFSTLEIQRTEQGDSAMYLCASSFKTDRGRENEQFFGPGTRLTVL.

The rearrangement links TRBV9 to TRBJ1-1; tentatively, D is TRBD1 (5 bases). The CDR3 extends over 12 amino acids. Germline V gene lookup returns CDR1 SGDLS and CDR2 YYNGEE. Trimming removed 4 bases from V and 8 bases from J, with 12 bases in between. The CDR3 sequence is CASSPYGAEAFF. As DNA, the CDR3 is TGTGCCAGCAGCCCCTACGGGGCAGAAGCTTTCTTT.

The DNA of the CDR3 is TGTGCCAGCAGCCCAGCGGCTAACACCGGGGAGCTGTTTTTT. Translation gives CASSPAANTGELFF. This chain connects TRBV11-3 to TRBJ2-2, with a weak D call TRBD2 (5 bases). V was pared by 5 bases and J by 2 bases, with 9 bases between. The CDR3 consists of 14 residues. CDR1 and CDR2 (germline): SGHNT, YENEEA.

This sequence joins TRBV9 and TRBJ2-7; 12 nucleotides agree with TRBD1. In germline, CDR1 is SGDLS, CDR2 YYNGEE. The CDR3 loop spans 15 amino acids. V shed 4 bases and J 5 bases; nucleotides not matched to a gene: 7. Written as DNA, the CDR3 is TGTGCCAGCAGCAGACGGGACAGGGGGCTAGACGAGCAGTACTTC. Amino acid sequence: CASSRRDRGLDEQYF.

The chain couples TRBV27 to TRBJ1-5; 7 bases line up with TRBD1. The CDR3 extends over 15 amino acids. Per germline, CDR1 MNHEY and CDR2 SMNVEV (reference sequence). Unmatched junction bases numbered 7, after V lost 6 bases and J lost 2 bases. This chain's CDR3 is CASRDDRVGNQPQHF. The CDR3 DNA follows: TGTGCCAGCAGGGATGACAGGGTTGGCAATCAGCCCCAGCATTTT.

CDR3 coding DNA: TGTGCCAGCAGCCGGGACAGATACGAGCAGTACTTC. The encoded protein is CASSRDRYEQYF. V and J are TRBV14 and TRBJ2-7; the match to TRBD1 covers 7 bases. Unmatched junction bases numbered 1, after V lost 4 bases and J lost 4 bases. CDR1 is SGHDN, CDR2 FVKESK, per germline. The CDR3 spans 12 residues.

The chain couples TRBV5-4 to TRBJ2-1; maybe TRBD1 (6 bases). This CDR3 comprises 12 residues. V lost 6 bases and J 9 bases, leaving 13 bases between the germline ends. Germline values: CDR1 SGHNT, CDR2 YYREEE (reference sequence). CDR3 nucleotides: TGTGCCAGCAAAGGGGGAGCCGGTGAGCAGTTCTTC. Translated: CASKGGAGEQFF.

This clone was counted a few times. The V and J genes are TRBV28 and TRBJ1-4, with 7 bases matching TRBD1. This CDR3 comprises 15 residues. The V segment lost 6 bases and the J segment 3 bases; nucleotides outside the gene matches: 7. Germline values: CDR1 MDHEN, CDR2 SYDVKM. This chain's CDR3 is CASSSAGGANEKLFF. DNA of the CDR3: TGTGCCAGCAGCTCCGCAGGGGGAGCTAATGAAAAACTGTTTTTT.

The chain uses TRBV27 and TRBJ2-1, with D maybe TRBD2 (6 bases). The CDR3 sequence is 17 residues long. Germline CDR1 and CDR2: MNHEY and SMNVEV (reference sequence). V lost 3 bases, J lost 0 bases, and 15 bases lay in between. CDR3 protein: CASSLGGLQSSYNEQFF. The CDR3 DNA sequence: TGTGCCAGCAGTTTGGGGGGACTCCAGAGCTCCTACAATGAGCAGTTCTTC.

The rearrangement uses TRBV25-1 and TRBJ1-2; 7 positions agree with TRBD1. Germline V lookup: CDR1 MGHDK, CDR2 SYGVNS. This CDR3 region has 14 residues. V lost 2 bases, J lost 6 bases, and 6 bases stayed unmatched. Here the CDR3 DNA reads TGTGCCAGCAGTGAAGGCAGGGGGATAAATGGCTACACCTTC. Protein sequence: CASSEGRGINGYTF.

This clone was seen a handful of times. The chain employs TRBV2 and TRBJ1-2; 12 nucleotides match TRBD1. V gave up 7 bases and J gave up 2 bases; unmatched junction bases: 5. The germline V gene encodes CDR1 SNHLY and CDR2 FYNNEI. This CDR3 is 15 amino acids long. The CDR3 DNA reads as TGTGCCAGCATATCCGGGACAGGGGGCAACTATGGCTACACCTTC. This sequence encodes CASISGTGGNYGYTF.

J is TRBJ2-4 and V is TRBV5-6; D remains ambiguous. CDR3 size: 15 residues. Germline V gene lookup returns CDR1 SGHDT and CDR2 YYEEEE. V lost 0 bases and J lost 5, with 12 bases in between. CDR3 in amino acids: CASSLEFQAENIQYF. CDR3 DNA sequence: TGTGCCAGCAGCTTGGAGTTCCAGGCAGAAAACATTCAGTACTTC. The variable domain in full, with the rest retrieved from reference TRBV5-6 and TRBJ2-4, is DAGVTQSPTHLIKTRGQQVTLRCSPKSGHDTVSWYQQALGQGPQFIFQYYEEEERQRGNFPDRFSGHQFPNYSSELNVNALLLGDSALYLCASSLEFQAENIQYFGAGTRLSVL.